This T cell receptor (beta chain) came from a study of regulatory T cells in long-lasting Graves disease. Study at large: Persistent Graves' disease denoted over 5 years of antithyroid drugs plus positive TSH receptor antibodies. Study-level points and caveats: Between persistent patients, 2,500 to 3,500 public clonotypes were shared, exceeding the roughly 1,000 shared between new patients.

V was clipped by 2 bases and J by 8 bases; unmatched bases: 5. The CDR3 spans 13 residues. CDR1 and CDR2 (germline): MNHEY, SVGEGT. This clonotype has ten or more counts. Antigen specificity is unknown. As for time point: persistent/refractory GD, antithyroid drugs over 5 years with positive TRAb. Making the TCR library involved RNA that had been extracted from PBMCs. With iRepertoire HTBI primers and Arm-PCR of CDR3 regions, TCR beta libraries were built. TCRdb used MiXCR to reprocess the multiplex PCR reads, holding one entry per CDR3 protein. The profile shows about 300,000 distinct CDR3 sequences, around 21% of them singletons.

V is TRBV6-2 or TRBV6-3 and J is TRBJ1-2, with 7 nucleotides matching TRBD1. The source is a female donor with Graves disease. Here the sequenced sample was peripheral blood mononuclear cells (PBMCs), taken when the disease was refractory, from a patient treated with antithyroid drugs. The CDR3 region has the DNA TGTGCCAGCAGTTACGAGGGGGCGCGGGGCTACACCTTC. This encodes CASSYEGARGYTF.